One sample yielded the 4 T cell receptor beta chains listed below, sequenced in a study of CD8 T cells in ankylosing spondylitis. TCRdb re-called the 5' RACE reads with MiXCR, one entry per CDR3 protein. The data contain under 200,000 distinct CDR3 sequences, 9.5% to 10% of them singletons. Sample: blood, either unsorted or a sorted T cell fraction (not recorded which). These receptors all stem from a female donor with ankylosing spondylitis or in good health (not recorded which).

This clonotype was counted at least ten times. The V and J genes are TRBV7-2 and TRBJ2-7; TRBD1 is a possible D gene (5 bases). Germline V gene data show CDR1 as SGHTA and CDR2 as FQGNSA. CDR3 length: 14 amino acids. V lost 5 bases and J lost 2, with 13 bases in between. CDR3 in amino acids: CASSGASNPYEQYF. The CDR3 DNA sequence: TGTGCCAGCAGCGGGGCAAGTAACCCCTACGAGCAGTACTTC.

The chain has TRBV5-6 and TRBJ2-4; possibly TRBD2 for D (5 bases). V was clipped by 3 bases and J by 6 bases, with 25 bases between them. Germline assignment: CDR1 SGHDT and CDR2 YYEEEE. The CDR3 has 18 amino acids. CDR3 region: CASSSGLISGPRGNIQYF. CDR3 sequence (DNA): TGTGCCAGCAGCTCCGGTCTCATCAGCGGCCCTCGGGGAAACATTCAGTACTTC.

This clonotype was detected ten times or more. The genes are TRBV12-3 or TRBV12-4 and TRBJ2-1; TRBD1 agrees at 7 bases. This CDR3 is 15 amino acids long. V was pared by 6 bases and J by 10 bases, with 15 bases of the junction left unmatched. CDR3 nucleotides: TGTGCCAGCAGCGCCGGGACAGATATGATCGGCGAGCAGTTCTTC. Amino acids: CASSAGTDMIGEQFF.

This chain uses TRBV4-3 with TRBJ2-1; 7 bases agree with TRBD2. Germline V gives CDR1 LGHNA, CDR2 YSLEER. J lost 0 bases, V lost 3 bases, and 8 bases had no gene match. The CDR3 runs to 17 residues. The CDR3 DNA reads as TGCGCCAGCAGCCATGCAAGCGGGACCCACTCCTACAATGAGCAGTTCTTC. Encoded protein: CASSHASGTHSYNEQFF.